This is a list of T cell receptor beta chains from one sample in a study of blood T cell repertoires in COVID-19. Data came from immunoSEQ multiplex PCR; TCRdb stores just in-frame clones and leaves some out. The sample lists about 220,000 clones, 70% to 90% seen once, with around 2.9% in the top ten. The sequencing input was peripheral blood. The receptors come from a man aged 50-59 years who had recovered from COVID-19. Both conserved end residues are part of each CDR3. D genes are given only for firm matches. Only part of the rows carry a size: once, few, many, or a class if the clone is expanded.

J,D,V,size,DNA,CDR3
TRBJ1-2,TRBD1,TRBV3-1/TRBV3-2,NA,TGTGCCAGCAGCCAAAGGGGGACAGGGGTGTTGAATGGCTACACCTTC,CASSQRGTGVLNGYTF
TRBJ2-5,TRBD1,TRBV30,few,TGTGCCTGGAATAGGGACAGTACACAAGAGACCCAGTACTTC,CAWNRDSTQETQYF
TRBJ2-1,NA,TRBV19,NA,TGTGCCAGTAGTCTCCCCAATGAGCAGTTCTTC,CASSLPNEQFF
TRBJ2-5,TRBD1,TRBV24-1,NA,TGTGCCACCAGTACACCGGTGGGCAGGGGGACCGGAGAGACCCAGTACTTC,CATSTPVGRGTGETQYF
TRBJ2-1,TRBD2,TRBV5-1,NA,TGCGCCAGCAGCCAACTAGCGGGAGCGGCGGATGAGCAGTTCTTC,CASSQLAGAADEQFF
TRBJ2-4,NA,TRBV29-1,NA,TGCAGCGTTCGGGGAGAAAACATTCAGTACTTC,CSVRGENIQYF
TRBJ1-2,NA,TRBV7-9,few,TGTGCCAGCAGCTTAGGGCGGCACTATGGCTACACCTTC,CASSLGRHYGYTF
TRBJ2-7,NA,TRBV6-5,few,TGTGCCAGCAGTCCTCGGGGAAGCGTCCACGAGCAGTACTTC,CASSPRGSVHEQYF
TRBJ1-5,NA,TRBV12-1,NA,TGTGCCAGCAGCTGGACACGAGGACCAATGCATCAGCCCCAGCATTTT,CASSWTRGPMHQPQHF
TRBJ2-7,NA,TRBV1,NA,TGCACCAGCAGCCAAGTAGTCCACAGGAGGGCCTACGAGCAGTACTTC,CTSSQVVHRRAYEQYF
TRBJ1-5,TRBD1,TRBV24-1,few,TGTGCCAACAGGGGGAGGAATCAGCCCCAGCATTTT,CANRGRNQPQHF
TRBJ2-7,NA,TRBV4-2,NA,TGTGCCAGCAGCCAAGATGCAGGACAGTCGCGAGTCGAGCAGTACTTC,CASSQDAGQSRVEQYF
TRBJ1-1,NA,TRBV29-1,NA,TGCAGCGTTGGGGGGGGGAAATCCGCTGAAGCTTTCTTT,CSVGGGKSAEAFF
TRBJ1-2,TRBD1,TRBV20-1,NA,TGCAGTGCTAGTACTAGACAGGGGGCGGGCTATGGCTACACCTTC,CSASTRQGAGYGYTF
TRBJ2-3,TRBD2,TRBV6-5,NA,TGTGCCAGCAGCTTCGGAACTAGCGGGAGTACTACGCAGTATTTT,CASSFGTSGSTTQYF
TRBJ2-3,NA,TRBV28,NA,TGTGCCAGCAGTCCCCAGTCGAAGAGCACAGATACGCAGTATTTT,CASSPQSKSTDTQYF
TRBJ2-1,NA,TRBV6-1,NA,TGTGCCAGCAGTGAAAAGGGTCTAGCAATTACCGAGCAGTTCTTC,CASSEKGLAITEQFF
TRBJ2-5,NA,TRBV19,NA,TGTGCCAGTAGTATGGGGGGATTAACCCAAGAGACCCAGTACTTC,CASSMGGLTQETQYF
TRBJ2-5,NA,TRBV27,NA,TGTGCCAGCAGGGGGACTTGGGAGACCCAGTACTTC,CASRGTWETQYF
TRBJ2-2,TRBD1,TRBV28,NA,TGTGCCAGCAGCCCAGCGGGACAGGGGGCAATCGGGGAGCTGTTTTTT,CASSPAGQGAIGELFF
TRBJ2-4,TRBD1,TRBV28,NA,TGTGCCATCCAATCCGGGACAGGGTTTTACAAAAACATTCAGTACTTC,CAIQSGTGFYKNIQYF
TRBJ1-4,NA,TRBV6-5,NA,TGTGCCAGCAGTTACACAGGGTCGGACGAAAAACTGTTTTTT,CASSYTGSDEKLFF
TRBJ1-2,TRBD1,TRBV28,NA,TGTGCCAGCAGTTTACCCCGACAGGGGGCAAACTATGGCTACACCTTC,CASSLPRQGANYGYTF
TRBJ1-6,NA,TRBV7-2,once,TGTGCCAGCAGCTTACAAGGGAGAACGGGTTCACCCCTCCACTTT,CASSLQGRTGSPLHF
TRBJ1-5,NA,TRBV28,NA,TGTGCCAGCAGTTTTGCAGGGGCCCGCAATCAGCCCCAGCATTTT,CASSFAGARNQPQHF
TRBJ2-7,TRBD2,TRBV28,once,TGTGCCAGCAGTGTTACCGGGACTAGCCTCAACGAGCAGTACTTC,CASSVTGTSLNEQYF
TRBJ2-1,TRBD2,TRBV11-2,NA,TGTGCCAGCAGCTTAGGTGTATTAGCGGGAGATGAGCAGTTCTTC,CASSLGVLAGDEQFF
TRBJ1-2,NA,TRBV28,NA,TGTGCCAGCAGTAAAGCGATGCAGATTAACTATGGCTACACCTTC,CASSKAMQINYGYTF
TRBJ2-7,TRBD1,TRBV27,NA,TGTGCCAGCAGTTTAAGGCAACAGGGGGATATTTACGAGCAGTACTTC,CASSLRQQGDIYEQYF
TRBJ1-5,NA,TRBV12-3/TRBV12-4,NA,TGTGCCAGCAGCCAGGTCTCGGAGCCCCAGCATTTT,CASSQVSEPQHF
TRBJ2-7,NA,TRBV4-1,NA,TGCGCCAGCAGCCAAGGTTGGGGCAGATCCTACGAGCAGTACTTC,CASSQGWGRSYEQYF
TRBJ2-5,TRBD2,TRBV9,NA,TGTGCCAGCAGCGCCCCGGGACTAGCGGGACAGGGGACCCAGTACTTC,CASSAPGLAGQGTQYF
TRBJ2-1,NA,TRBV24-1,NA,TGTGCCACCGAGAGGAGGAATGAGCAGTTCTTC,CATERRNEQFF
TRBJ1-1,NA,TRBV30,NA,TGTGCCTGGAGTTGGCAGGGAGGCACTGAAGCTTTCTTT,CAWSWQGGTEAFF
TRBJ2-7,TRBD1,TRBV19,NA,TGTGCCAGTAGTATTTCCGGGACAGGGCCTTACGAGCAGTACTTC,CASSISGTGPYEQYF
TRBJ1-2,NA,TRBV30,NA,TGTGCCTGGAGTGTACTAGAATATGGCTACACCTTC,CAWSVLEYGYTF
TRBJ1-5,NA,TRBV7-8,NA,TGTGCCAGCAGCTTGTCCGACAGTTATAGCAATCAGCCCCAGCATTTT,CASSLSDSYSNQPQHF
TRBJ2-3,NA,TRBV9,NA,TGTGCCAGCAGCGTAGATATGGGAGGTGGCACAGATACGCAGTATTTT,CASSVDMGGGTDTQYF
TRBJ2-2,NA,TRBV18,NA,TGTGCCAGCTCACCCTGGACTTCCACCGGGGAGCTGTTTTTT,CASSPWTSTGELFF
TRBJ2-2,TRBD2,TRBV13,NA,TGTGCCAGCAGCTTACGGACTAGCACCGGGGAGCTGTTTTTT,CASSLRTSTGELFF
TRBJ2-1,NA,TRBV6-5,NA,TGTGCCAGCAGCCCCCGTGGGCGGGCCAACCCGGAGCAGTTCTTC,CASSPRGRANPEQFF
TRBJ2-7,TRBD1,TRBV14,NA,TGTGCCAGCAGCCAGTACAGGGGGCCCTTTCCCCCGGAGCAGTACTTC,CASSQYRGPFPPEQYF
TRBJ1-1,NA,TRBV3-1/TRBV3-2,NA,TGTGCCAGCAGCCAAGTCTTCGCTGAAGCTTTCTTT,CASSQVFAEAFF
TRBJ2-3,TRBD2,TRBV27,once,TGTGCCAGCAGTTTATCGGGACTAGCGGGGACAGATACGCAGTATTTT,CASSLSGLAGTDTQYF
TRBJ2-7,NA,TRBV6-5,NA,TGTGCCAGCGGCTTCCGGGATAAGGAGTACTTC,CASGFRDKEYF
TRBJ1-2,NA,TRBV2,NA,TGTGCCAGCAGTGGCGAGGAGCCTGGCTATGGCTACACCTTC,CASSGEEPGYGYTF
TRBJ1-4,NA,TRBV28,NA,TGTGCCAGCAGTACATACGAAAAACTGTTTTTT,CASSTYEKLFF
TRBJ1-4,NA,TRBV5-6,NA,TGTGCCAGCAGCTTGTACACAGCAAATGAAAAACTGTTTTTT,CASSLYTANEKLFF
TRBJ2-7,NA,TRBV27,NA,TGTGCCAGCAGTTTGAACTATTTTAGCTACGAGCAGTACTTC,CASSLNYFSYEQYF
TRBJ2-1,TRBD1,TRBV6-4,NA,TGTGCCAGCAGTGGTTCAACAGGGGGCCCCTACAATGAGCAGTTCTTC,CASSGSTGGPYNEQFF
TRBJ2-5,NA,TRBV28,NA,TGTGCCAGCAGCCCGCAATCACGAGGGACCCAGTACTTC,CASSPQSRGTQYF
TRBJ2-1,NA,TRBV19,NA,TGTGCCAGTAGTATGGTCGCACAGGACAATGAGCAGTTCTTC,CASSMVAQDNEQFF
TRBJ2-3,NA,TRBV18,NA,TGTGCCAGCTCACCGTGGGGAGGCACAGATACGCAGTATTTT,CASSPWGGTDTQYF
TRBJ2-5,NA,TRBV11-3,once,TGTGCCAGCAGCTTAGGCCAGGGGGGATCCCAAGAGACCCAGTACTTC,CASSLGQGGSQETQYF
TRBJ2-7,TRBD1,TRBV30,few,TGTGCCTGGAGCCGAGACAGGGGTCACGAGCAGTACTTC,CAWSRDRGHEQYF
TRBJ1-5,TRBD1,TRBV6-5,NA,TGTGCCAGCAGGACAGGGCCCAATCAGCCCCAGCATTTT,CASRTGPNQPQHF
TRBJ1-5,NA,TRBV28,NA,TGTGCCCTAAGTCGGGGGGGAGGTGGGCAGCCCCAGCATTTT,CALSRGGGGQPQHF